The rows below give T cell receptor beta chains drawn from one sample of a study of cytotoxic CD8 clonotypes in ibrutinib-treated CLL. The data were produced by immunoSEQ multiplex PCR, yet TCRdb's version contains in-frame clones alone and is incomplete. Of hundreds of thousands of clones in the sample, 70% were seen once. The sample here was PBMCs, taken after 24 months of ibrutinib treatment. The receptor source for this set is a human donor with chronic lymphocytic leukemia. Each CDR3 is given with its conserved first and last residue. A D gene is named only where the DNA matches it firmly. For some rows the clone size is stated as once, few or many, or as a class when expanded; others skip it.

d_gene	abundance	v_gene	j_gene	CDR3aa	CDR3nt
.	once	TRBV29-1	TRBJ1-3	CSVDTMSSGNTIYF	TGCAGCGTTGACACTATGAGCTCTGGAAACACCATATATTTT
.	.	TRBV9	TRBJ1-2	CASSPTGAYGYTF	TGTGCCAGCAGCCCGACAGGCGCCTATGGCTACACCTTC
.	.	TRBV19	TRBJ1-2	CASSTGTNLLAYGYTF	TGTGCCAGTAGTACGGGAACTAATCTCCTAGCCTATGGCTACACCTTC
.	.	TRBV19	TRBJ2-5	CASSEPSPQGTQYF	TGTGCCAGTAGCGAACCTAGTCCCCAGGGGACCCAGTACTTC
.	.	TRBV5-1	TRBJ2-1	CASRGQGTPSYNEQFF	TGCGCCAGCAGGGGGCAGGGGACCCCATCCTACAATGAGCAGTTCTTC
TRBD2	few	TRBV25-1	TRBJ2-1	CASSAYGPSGRNDEQFF	TGTGCCAGCAGTGCTTACGGCCCAAGCGGGAGAAACGATGAGCAGTTCTTC
.	once	TRBV29-1	TRBJ2-2	CSAGRGAGELFF	TGCAGCGCTGGGCGTGGGGCCGGGGAGCTGTTTTTT
.	.	TRBV7-3	TRBJ2-7	CASSPGGTASYEQYF	TGTGCCAGCAGCCCGGGAGGGACAGCCTCCTACGAGCAGTACTTC
.	.	TRBV25-1	TRBJ1-1	CAPRPFQSCEAFF	TGTGCTCCCCGGCCCTTTCAGAGTTGTGAAGCTTTCTTT
.	.	TRBV29-1	TRBJ2-7	CSVGLDVYEQYF	TGCAGCGTTGGACTGGACGTCTACGAGCAGTACTTC
.	.	TRBV28	TRBJ2-7	CATQAGALYEQYF	TGTGCCACCCAGGCGGGGGCCCTCTACGAGCAGTACTTC
.	.	TRBV9	TRBJ2-3	CASGGNTQYF	TGTGCCAGCGGGGGAAATACGCAGTATTTT
.	.	TRBV6-5	TRBJ1-1	CASSKGRTEAFF	TGTGCCAGCAGTAAAGGGAGAACTGAAGCTTTCTTT
TRBD1	.	TRBV5-8	TRBJ1-1	CASSTRGTGVLGEAFF	TGTGCCAGCAGCACGAGGGGGACAGGAGTCTTGGGTGAAGCTTTCTTT
.	.	TRBV27	TRBJ2-1	CASSPSGIDEQFF	TGTGCCAGCAGTCCGTCAGGGATCGATGAGCAGTTCTTC
.	.	TRBV6-6	TRBJ2-4	CASNPQSPWGDIQYF	TGTGCCAGCAACCCCCAAAGTCCCTGGGGGGACATTCAGTACTTC
.	.	TRBV7-9	TRBJ1-1	CASSLVQLAEEAFF	TGTGCCAGCAGCTTAGTGCAATTGGCAGAGGAAGCTTTCTTT
.	.	TRBV18	TRBJ2-7	CASSTSDVNYEQYF	TGTGCCAGCTCAACCTCGGACGTCAACTACGAGCAGTACTTC
.	.	TRBV18	TRBJ2-5	CASSPPPYESTSQETQYF	TGTGCCAGCTCACCCCCGCCCTACGAATCGACAAGTCAAGAGACCCAGTACTTC
.	.	TRBV9	TRBJ2-7	CASSTTVGFGEQYF	TGTGCCAGCAGCACGACAGTGGGGTTTGGCGAGCAGTACTTC
TRBD2	.	TRBV25-1	TRBJ2-7	CASSDPSGSSYEQYF	TGTGCCAGCAGTGACCCTAGCGGGTCCTCCTACGAGCAGTACTTC
.	.	TRBV27	TRBJ2-5	CASRGPRETQYF	TGTGCCAGCAGAGGGCCTCGGGAGACCCAGTACTTC
.	.	TRBV28	TRBJ2-7	CATSQRSYEQYF	TGTGCCACCTCCCAGAGGAGTTACGAGCAGTACTTC